Each of the 24 T cell receptor beta chains below was sequenced from the same sample in a study of T cell responses to AZD1222 COVID-19 vaccine. Measured with immunoSEQ multiplex PCR; TCRdb has only the in-frame clones, and not every one. The table has over 50,000 clones, over 80% seen once; the top ten hold about 15%. This sample comprised peripheral blood, obtained on day 0 of AZD1222 vaccination. These TCRs come from an adult in good health.

The CDR3 nucleotides read TGTGCCAGCAGTTCCCCGATATATTTT. The encoded protein is CASSSPIYF. This sequence joins TRBV12-3 or TRBV12-4 and TRBJ1-3; unclear D gene. This CDR3 spans 9 amino acids. V was cut by 4 bases and J by 13 bases, with 5 bases left in between.

The chain links TRBV4-1 to TRBJ2-1; 7 bases are a match to TRBD2. V shed 0 bases, J shed 0 bases, and the junction held 2 bases outside the gene matches. CDR1 MGHRA and CDR2 YSYEKL come from the germline V gene. The CDR3 consists of 16 residues. In DNA form, the CDR3 reads TGCGCCAGCAGCCAAGACCGGACTAGCTCCTACAATGAGCAGTTCTTC. Its translation is CASSQDRTSSYNEQFF.

The chain uses TRBV7-9 and TRBJ1-1; D not resolved. Germline V lookup: CDR1 SEHNR, CDR2 FQNEAQ (reference sequence). The CDR3 runs 13 residues. Trimming shortened V by 1 base and J by 0 bases, and 3 bases separated the two germline ends. The CDR3 is CASSLVVNTEAFF. The CDR3 region has the DNA TGTGCCAGCAGCTTAGTCGTGAACACTGAAGCTTTCTTT.

The chain joins TRBV3-1 (or the pseudogene TRBV3-2) to TRBJ2-2, with 10 nucleotides matching TRBD2. J lost 1 base, V lost 0 bases, and 8 bases had no gene match. Germline values: CDR1 LGHDT, CDR2 YNNKEL (reference sequence). There are 19 residues in the CDR3. The CDR3 spells CASSQDLRASGGNTGELFF. Here the CDR3 DNA reads TGTGCCAGCAGCCAAGATTTAAGGGCTAGCGGGGGGAACACCGGGGAGCTGTTTTTT.

This chain uses TRBV9 with TRBJ2-7; 10 positions match TRBD2. The CDR3 extends over 15 amino acids. J lost 4 bases, V lost 3 bases, and 7 bases had no gene match. Germline lookup yields CDR1 SGDLS and CDR2 YYNGEE. Here the CDR3 reads CASSASSGRAYEQYF. CDR3 coding DNA: TGTGCCAGCAGCGCTTCTAGCGGGAGAGCATACGAGCAGTACTTC.

V usage is TRBV18 and J usage is TRBJ1-5; D is unclear. Per the germline V gene, CDR1 is KGHSH and CDR2 is LQKENI. The CDR3 has 12 amino acids. Trimming shortened V by 3 bases and J by 3 bases, and 3 bases separated the two germline ends. The CDR3 sequence: CASSPDNQPQHF. The CDR3 bases are TGTGCCAGCTCACCCGACAATCAGCCCCAGCATTTT.

This sequence joins TRBV10-3 and TRBJ1-1; D is unresolved. Germline values: CDR1 ENHRY, CDR2 SYGVKD. The CDR3 runs to 12 residues. V dropped 11 bases and J dropped 6 bases, with 16 bases sitting between them. DNA for the CDR3: TGTGCCGTATCCTCCGTGGACGCTGAAGCTTTCTTT. Translation gives CAVSSVDAEAFF.

V usage is TRBV6-5 and J usage is TRBJ2-7; weak D call: TRBD2 (6 bases). V lost 2 bases, J lost 2 bases, and 13 bases lay in between. Germline CDR1 is MNHEY and CDR2 is SVGAGI. There are 15 residues in the CDR3. Here the CDR3 reads CASSYTVGGTYEQYF. The CDR3 DNA sequence: TGTGCCAGCAGTTACACTGTAGGCGGGACCTACGAGCAGTACTTC.

The V and J genes are TRBV5-1 and TRBJ1-2; D gene ambiguous. The CDR3 sequence is 13 residues long. Germline V gene lookup returns CDR1 SGHRS and CDR2 YFSETQ. Trimming removed 0 bases at V and 3 bases at J, with 6 bases between. The CDR3 DNA is TGCGCCAGCAGCTTGGACAATGACTATGGCTACACCTTC. This sequence encodes CASSLDNDYGYTF.

CDR3 nucleotides: TGTGCCAGCATCCGACAGGGGGGGGTCTCGCCCCAGCATTTT. Translation: CASIRQGGVSPQHF. The chain recombines TRBV6-5 with TRBJ1-5; 9 bases map to TRBD1. Germline assignment: CDR1 MNHEY and CDR2 SVGAGI. The trim removed 7 bases at V and 9 bases at J, leaving 10 bases unmatched. The CDR3 spans 14 residues.

V is TRBV4-3 and J is TRBJ2-1; 10 bases map to TRBD2. Germline V gene sequence: CDR1 LGHNA, CDR2 YSLEER. V shed 0 bases, J shed 7 bases, and the junction held 9 bases outside the gene matches. This CDR3 is 17 amino acids long. Here the CDR3 reads CASSQDLTSGTVNEQFF. Here the CDR3 DNA reads TGCGCCAGCAGCCAAGATCTCACTAGCGGGACTGTAAATGAGCAGTTCTTC.

This chain's CDR3 is CASSIGFRAGGGETQYF. CDR3 DNA: TGTGCCAGTAGTATCGGGTTCCGAGCGGGAGGGGGGGAGACCCAGTACTTC. The chain employs TRBV19 and TRBJ2-5; 10 bases are a match to TRBD2. CDR1 LNHDA and CDR2 SQIVND come from the germline V gene (reference sequence). Trimming removed 3 bases from V and 5 bases from J; junction bases left unmatched: 12. The CDR3 runs to 17 residues.

This clone was observed a single time. This chain links TRBV6-5 with TRBJ1-3; D is possibly TRBD1 (6 bases). The V gene's germline CDR1 is MNHEY and CDR2 SVGAGI. With 6 bases removed from V and 2 bases from J, the gap between germline ends came to 14 bases. The CDR3 has 15 residues. The CDR3 sequence: CASSLQGGPGNTIYF. The CDR3, as DNA: TGTGCCAGCAGCCTACAGGGAGGACCTGGAAACACCATATATTTT.

This rearrangement joins TRBV5-5 to TRBJ2-1, with D possibly matching TRBD1 (5 bases). The CDR3 is 14 residues long. Germline assignment: CDR1 SGHKS and CDR2 YYEKEE (reference sequence). V was shortened by 4 bases and J by 8 bases, with 16 bases between the two germline ends. DNA for the CDR3: TGTGCCAGCAGCAGGGGATTCAGTAGGGATGAGCAGTTCTTC. Encoded protein: CASSRGFSRDEQFF.

V usage is TRBV11-3 and J usage is TRBJ2-1, with D uncertain. Germline values: CDR1 SGHNT, CDR2 YENEEA. The CDR3 contains 11 residues. V dropped 6 bases and J dropped 9 bases, with 9 bases sitting between them. This CDR3 reads CASREESEQFF. DNA for the CDR3: TGTGCCAGCAGAGAGGAGTCTGAGCAGTTCTTC.

The rearrangement uses TRBV6-2 or TRBV6-3 and TRBJ2-7; maybe TRBD2 (6 bases). CDR1 MNHEY and CDR2 SVGEGT come from the germline V gene. The CDR3 runs 16 residues. Trimming shortened V by 2 bases and J by 0 bases, and 14 bases separated the two germline ends. This CDR3 reads CASSYPPTGSSYEQYF. The CDR3 coding sequence is TGTGCCAGCAGTTACCCTCCTACCGGGAGCTCCTACGAGCAGTACTTC.

This chain joins TRBV5-1 and TRBJ2-7; TRBD2 aligns across 9 bases. Germline-derived CDR1 and CDR2 are SGHRS and YFSETQ. With 0 bases clipped from V and 5 bases from J, the junction kept 21 bases outside the gene matches. The CDR3 is 20 amino acids. The CDR3: CASSLGLWRREGGRADEQYF. DNA for the CDR3: TGCGCCAGCAGCTTGGGGCTGTGGAGGCGGGAGGGCGGTCGTGCTGACGAGCAGTACTTC.

CDR3 DNA: TGCGCCAGCAGCCAAGATCGTGGTTCCTACGAGCAGTACTTC. Translated, it gives CASSQDRGSYEQYF. This chain uses TRBV4-1 with TRBJ2-7; D ambiguous. CDR1 and CDR2 (germline): MGHRA, YSYEKL. The CDR3 sequence is 14 residues long. V was shortened by 0 bases and J by 1 base, with 7 bases between the two germline ends.

V and J are TRBV11-2 and TRBJ2-5; D could derive from TRBD1 or TRBD2 (6 bases each). This CDR3 spans 18 amino acids. Germline V CDR1 and CDR2: SGHAT, FQNNGV. Between the trimmed V and J ends, which lost 2 bases and 5 bases, there was a span of 24 bases. CDR3 residues: CASSLIGFRMGGSETQYF. The CDR3 DNA follows: TGTGCCAGCAGCTTAATTGGGTTCAGAATGGGGGGCTCCGAGACCCAGTACTTC.

The genes are TRBV7-2 and TRBJ1-5; possible D gene TRBD1, 6 bases. The CDR3 runs 16 residues. CDR1 is SGHTA, CDR2 FQGNSA, per germline. The ends were cut back, 1 base at V and 0 bases at J, with 10 bases in the middle. The CDR3 protein is CASSLEDSYSNQPQHF. CDR3 coding DNA: TGTGCCAGCAGCTTAGAGGACAGCTATAGCAATCAGCCCCAGCATTTT. Supplemented by reference TRBV7-2 and TRBJ1-5, the full variable domain reads GAGVSQSPSNKVTEKGKDVELRCDPISGHTALYWYRQSLGQGLEFLIYFQGNSAPDKSGLPSDRFSAERTGGSVSTLTIQRTQQEDSAVYLCASSLEDSYSNQPQHFGDGTRLSIL.

The V gene is TRBV6-5, the J gene TRBJ2-7; D call uncertain. Trimming stripped 6 bases from V and 7 bases from J, with 10 bases between. In germline, CDR1 is MNHEY, CDR2 SVGAGI. The CDR3 has 11 amino acids. CDR3 sequence reads: CASSNLREQYF. The CDR3, as DNA: TGTGCCAGCAGCAACCTAAGGGAGCAGTACTTC.

This chain connects TRBV4-1 to TRBJ1-2; TRBD1 matches 8 bases. Losses at the gene ends were 0 bases for V and 4 bases for J; bases not matched to a gene: 7. This CDR3 is built from 16 residues. CDR1 is MGHRA and CDR2 is YSYEKL in the germline V gene. This CDR3 is CASSQDPNRGGYGYTF. In DNA, the CDR3 is TGCGCCAGCAGCCAAGATCCCAACAGGGGGGGCTATGGCTACACCTTC.

V usage is TRBV19 and J usage is TRBJ1-5; D unresolved. This CDR3 has 13 amino acids. Germline V gene data show CDR1 as LNHDA and CDR2 as SQIVND (reference sequence). The chain's CDR3 is CGPPGPSPRPQHF. CDR3 DNA: TGTGGTCCACCGGGCCCCTCCCCTCGGCCCCAGCATTTT.

The chain couples TRBV9 to TRBJ2-2; D is uncertain. The CDR3 extends over 15 amino acids. Germline CDR1 and CDR2: SGDLS and YYNGEE. V was clipped by 1 base and J by 0 bases, with 7 bases between them. The CDR3 region has the DNA TGTGCCAGCAGCGTAACACCCGCGAACACCGGGGAGCTGTTTTTT. As protein: CASSVTPANTGELFF. The full variable domain, its missing parts supplied by reference TRBV9 and TRBJ2-2, is DSGVTQTPKHLITATGQRVTLRCSPRSGDLSVYWYQQSLDQGLQFLIQYYNGEERAKGNILERFSAQQFPDLHSELNLSSLELGDSALYFCASSVTPANTGELFFGEGSRLTVL.